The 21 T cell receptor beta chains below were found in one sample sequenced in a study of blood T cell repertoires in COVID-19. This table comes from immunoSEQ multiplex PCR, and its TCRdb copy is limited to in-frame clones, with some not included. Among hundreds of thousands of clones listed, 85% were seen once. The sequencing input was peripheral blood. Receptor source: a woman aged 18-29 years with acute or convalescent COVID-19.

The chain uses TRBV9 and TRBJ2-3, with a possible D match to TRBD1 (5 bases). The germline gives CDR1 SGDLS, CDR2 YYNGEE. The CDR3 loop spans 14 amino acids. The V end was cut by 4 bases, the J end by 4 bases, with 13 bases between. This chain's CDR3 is CASSPGNGADTQYF. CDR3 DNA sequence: TGTGCCAGCAGCCCAGGGAATGGGGCAGATACGCAGTATTTT.

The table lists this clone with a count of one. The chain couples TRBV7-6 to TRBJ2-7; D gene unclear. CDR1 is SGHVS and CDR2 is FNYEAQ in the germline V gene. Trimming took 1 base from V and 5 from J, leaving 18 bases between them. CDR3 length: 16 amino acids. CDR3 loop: CASSLEPSGAPHEQYF. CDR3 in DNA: TGTGCCAGCAGCTTAGAGCCGAGTGGAGCTCCCCACGAGCAGTACTTC.

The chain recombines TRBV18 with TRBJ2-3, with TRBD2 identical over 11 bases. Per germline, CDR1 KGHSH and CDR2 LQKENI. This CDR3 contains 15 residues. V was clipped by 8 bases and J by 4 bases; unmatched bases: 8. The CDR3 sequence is CASAALAGGPDTQYF. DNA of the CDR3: TGTGCCAGCGCTGCGCTAGCGGGAGGACCAGATACGCAGTATTTT.

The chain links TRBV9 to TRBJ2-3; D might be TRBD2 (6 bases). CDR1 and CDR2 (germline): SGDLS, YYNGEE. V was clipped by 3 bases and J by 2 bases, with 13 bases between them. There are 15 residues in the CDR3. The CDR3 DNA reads TGTGCCAGCAGCGCCGCCGGGACTTCCACAGATACGCAGTATTTT. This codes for CASSAAGTSTDTQYF.

The CDR3 region has the DNA TGTGCCAGCAGTTTATTAGCGGTCTTCAACAATGAGCAGTTCTTC. This codes for CASSLLAVFNNEQFF. The rearrangement uses TRBV28 and TRBJ2-1, with a weak D call TRBD2 (6 bases). V was trimmed by 1 base and J by 5 bases, leaving 12 bases between them. In germline, CDR1 is MDHEN, CDR2 SYDVKM. The CDR3 has 15 residues.

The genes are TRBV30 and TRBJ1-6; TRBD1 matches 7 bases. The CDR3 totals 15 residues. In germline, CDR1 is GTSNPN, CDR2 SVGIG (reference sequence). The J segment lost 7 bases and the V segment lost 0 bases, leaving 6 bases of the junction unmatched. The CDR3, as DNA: TGTGCCTGGAGTGTACGACAGGGTCGGAATTCACCCCTCCACTTT. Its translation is CAWSVRQGRNSPLHF.

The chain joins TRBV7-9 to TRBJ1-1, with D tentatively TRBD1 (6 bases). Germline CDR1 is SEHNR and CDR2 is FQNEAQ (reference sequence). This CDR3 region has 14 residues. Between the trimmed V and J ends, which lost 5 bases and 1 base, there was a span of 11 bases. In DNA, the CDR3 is TGTGCCAGCAGCACACAGGGAACGAACACTGAAGCTTTCTTT. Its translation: CASSTQGTNTEAFF.

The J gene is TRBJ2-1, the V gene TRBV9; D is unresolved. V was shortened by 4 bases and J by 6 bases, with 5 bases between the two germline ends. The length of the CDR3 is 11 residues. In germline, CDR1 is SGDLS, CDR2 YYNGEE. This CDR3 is CASSIRNEQFF. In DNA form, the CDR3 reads TGTGCCAGCAGCATTCGCAATGAGCAGTTCTTC. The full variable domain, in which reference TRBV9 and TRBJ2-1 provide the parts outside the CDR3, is DSGVTQTPKHLITATGQRVTLRCSPRSGDLSVYWYQQSLDQGLQFLIQYYNGEERAKGNILERFSAQQFPDLHSELNLSSLELGDSALYFCASSIRNEQFFGPGTRLTVL.

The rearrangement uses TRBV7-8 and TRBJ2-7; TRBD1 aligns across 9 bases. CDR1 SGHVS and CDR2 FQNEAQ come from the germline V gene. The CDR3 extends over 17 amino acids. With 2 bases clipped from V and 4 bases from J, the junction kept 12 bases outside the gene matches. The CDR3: CASSLRDSGTGFYEQYF. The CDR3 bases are TGTGCCAGCAGCTTAAGGGATTCCGGGACAGGGTTTTACGAGCAGTACTTC.

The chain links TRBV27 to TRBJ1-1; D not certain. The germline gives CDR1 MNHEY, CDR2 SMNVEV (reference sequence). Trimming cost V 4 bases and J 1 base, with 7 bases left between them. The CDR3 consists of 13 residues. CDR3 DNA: TGTGCCAGCAGTTATCAGGCGAACACTGAAGCTTTCTTT. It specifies CASSYQANTEAFF.

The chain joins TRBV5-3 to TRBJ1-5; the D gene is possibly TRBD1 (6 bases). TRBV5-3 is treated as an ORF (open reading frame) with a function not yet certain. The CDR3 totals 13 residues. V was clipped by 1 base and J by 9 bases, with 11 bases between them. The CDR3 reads CARSLYRVRPQHF. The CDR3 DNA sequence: TGTGCCAGAAGCTTGTACAGGGTAAGGCCCCAGCATTTT.

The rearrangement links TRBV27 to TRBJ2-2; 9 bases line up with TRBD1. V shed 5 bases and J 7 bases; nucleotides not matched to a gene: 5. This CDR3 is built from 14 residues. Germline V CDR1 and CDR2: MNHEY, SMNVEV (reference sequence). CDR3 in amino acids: CASSAGQGIGELFF. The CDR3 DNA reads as TGTGCCAGCAGTGCGGGACAGGGTATCGGGGAGCTGTTTTTT.

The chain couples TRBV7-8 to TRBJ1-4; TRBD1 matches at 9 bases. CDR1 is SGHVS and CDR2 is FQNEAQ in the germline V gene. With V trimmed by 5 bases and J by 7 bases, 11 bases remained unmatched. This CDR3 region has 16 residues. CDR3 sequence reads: CASSTPRGQGLEKLFF. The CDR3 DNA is TGTGCCAGCAGCACCCCCCGGGGACAGGGTCTTGAAAAACTGTTTTTT.

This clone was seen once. CDR3 sequence (DNA): TGCGCCAGCAGCGGGGGACAGGGGGCAAACGAGCAGTACTTC. Its protein product is CASSGGQGANEQYF. The chain employs TRBV5-1 and TRBJ2-7; TRBD1 agrees at 12 bases. The J segment lost 5 bases and the V segment lost 4 bases, leaving 4 bases of the junction unmatched. The CDR3 runs to 14 residues. Germline V gene sequence: CDR1 SGHRS, CDR2 YFSETQ.

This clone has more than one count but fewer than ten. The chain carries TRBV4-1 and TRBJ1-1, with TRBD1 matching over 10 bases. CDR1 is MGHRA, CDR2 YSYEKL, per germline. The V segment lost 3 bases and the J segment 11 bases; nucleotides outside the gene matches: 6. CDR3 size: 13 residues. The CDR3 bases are TGCGCCAGCAGCCAGATGACAGGGGGCCGGGCTTTCTTT. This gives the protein CASSQMTGGRAFF.

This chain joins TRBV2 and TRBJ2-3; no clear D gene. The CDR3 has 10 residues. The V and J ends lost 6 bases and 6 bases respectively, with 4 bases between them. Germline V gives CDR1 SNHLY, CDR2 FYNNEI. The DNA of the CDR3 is TGTGCCAGCAGGGAGGATACGCAGTATTTT. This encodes CASREDTQYF. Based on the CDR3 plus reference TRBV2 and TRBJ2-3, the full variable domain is EPEVTQTPSHQVTQMGQEVILRCVPISNHLYFYWYRQILGQKVEFLVSFYNNEISEKSEIFDDQFSVERPDGSNFTLKIRSTKLEDSAMYFCASREDTQYFGPGTRLTVL.

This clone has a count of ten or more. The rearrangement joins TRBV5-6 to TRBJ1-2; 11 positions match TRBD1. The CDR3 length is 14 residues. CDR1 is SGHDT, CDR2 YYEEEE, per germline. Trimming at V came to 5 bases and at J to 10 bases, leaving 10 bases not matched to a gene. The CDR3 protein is CASSWDRGSHDYTF. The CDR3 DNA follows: TGTGCCAGCAGTTGGGACAGGGGGAGCCATGACTACACCTTC.

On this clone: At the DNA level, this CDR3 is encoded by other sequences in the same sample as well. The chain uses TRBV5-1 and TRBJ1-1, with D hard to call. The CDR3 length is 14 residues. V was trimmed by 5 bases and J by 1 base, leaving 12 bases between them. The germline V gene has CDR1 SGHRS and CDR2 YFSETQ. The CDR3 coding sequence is TGCGCCAGCAGTCTGGATGGAGGGAACACTGAAGCTTTCTTT. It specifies CASSLDGGNTEAFF.

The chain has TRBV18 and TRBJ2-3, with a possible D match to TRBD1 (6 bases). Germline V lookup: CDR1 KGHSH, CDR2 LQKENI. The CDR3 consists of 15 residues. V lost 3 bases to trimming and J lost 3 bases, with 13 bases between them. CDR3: CASSPLKGGTDTQYF. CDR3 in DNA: TGTGCCAGCTCACCCCTGAAAGGGGGTACAGATACGCAGTATTTT.

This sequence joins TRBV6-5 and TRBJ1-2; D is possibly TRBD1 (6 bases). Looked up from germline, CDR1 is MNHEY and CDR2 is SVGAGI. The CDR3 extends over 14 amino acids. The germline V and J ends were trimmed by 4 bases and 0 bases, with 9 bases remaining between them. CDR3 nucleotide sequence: TGTGCCAGCAGTTTGAGGACAGCTAACTATGGCTACACCTTC. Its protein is CASSLRTANYGYTF.

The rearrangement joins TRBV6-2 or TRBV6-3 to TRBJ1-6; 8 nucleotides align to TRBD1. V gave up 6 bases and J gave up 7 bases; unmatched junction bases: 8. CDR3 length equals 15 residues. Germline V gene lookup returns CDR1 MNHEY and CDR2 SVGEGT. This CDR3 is CASSLHRDRNSPLHF. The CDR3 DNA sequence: TGTGCCAGCAGCCTGCACCGGGACAGGAATTCACCCCTCCACTTT.